These 22 T cell receptor beta chains were sequenced from one sample in a study of cytomegalovirus exposure and HLA in healthy donors (dated by TCRdb to 2016 to 2017). The library came from the immunoSEQ multiplex PCR assay. For the multiplex PCR, a mixture combining 60 forward primers for TCR Vbeta segments and 13 reverse primers for TCR Jbeta segments was used. In its TCRdb copy, this immuneACCESS table keeps in-frame sequences only and misses some clones. Where compared with another copy, unresolved V genes explain less than half of these, and the others have no known cause. Within this sample are 98,000 or so clones, with 10% of them counted one time only. The ten largest clones capture approximately 6.1% of the sample. Material for sequencing was PBMCs. The source of these receptors is a man aged 35-49 years in good health and CMV-seropositive.

The chain recombines TRBV27 with TRBJ2-5; D gene unclear. V was shortened by 2 bases and J by 4 bases, with 8 bases between the two germline ends. This CDR3 is built from 13 residues. Germline loops: CDR1 MNHEY, CDR2 SMNVEV (reference sequence). As DNA, the CDR3 is TGTGCCAGCAGTTTAGGTCGGGTAGAGACCCAGTACTTC. It codes for CASSLGRVETQYF.

This clone turned up a few times. This sequence joins TRBV4-1 and TRBJ2-3; 11 positions agree with TRBD2. Per germline, CDR1 MGHRA and CDR2 YSYEKL. CDR3 length: 16 residues. The V segment lost 2 bases and the J segment 8 bases; nucleotides outside the gene matches: 9. The CDR3, as DNA: TGCGCCAGCAGCCAACTTAGCGGGAGGGATCATTGTACGCAGTATTTT. Translating gives CASSQLSGRDHCTQYF.

The V call is TRBV2, the J call TRBJ2-7, with 9 bases identical to TRBD2. CDR3 size: 17 residues. Germline V CDR1 and CDR2: SNHLY, FYNNEI. Losses at the gene ends were 2 bases for V and 4 bases for J; bases not matched to a gene: 12. CDR3 nucleotide sequence: TGTGCCAGCAGTGAAATTCGTGGCGGGAGGGCCAAATACGAGCAGTACTTC. It is translated as CASSEIRGGRAKYEQYF.

The chain couples TRBV6-1 to TRBJ2-1; a weak D match, TRBD2 (6 bases). V was trimmed by 6 bases and J by 6 bases, leaving 18 bases between them. This CDR3 spans 15 amino acids. The germline CDR1 and CDR2 sequences are MNHNS and SASEGT. The chain's CDR3 is CASRNRDFILNEQFF. The CDR3 DNA reads as TGTGCCAGCAGAAACCGGGACTTCATCCTCAATGAGCAGTTCTTC.

This sequence joins TRBV19 and TRBJ1-4; D is ambiguous. Germline-derived CDR1 and CDR2 are LNHDA and SQIVND (reference sequence). The ends were cut back, 2 bases at V and 0 bases at J, with 13 bases in the middle. The CDR3 covers 17 residues. This CDR3 reads CASSIRFGSATNEKLFF. The CDR3 nucleotides are TGTGCCAGTAGTATAAGGTTCGGGTCAGCAACTAATGAAAAACTGTTTTTT.

The J gene is TRBJ1-5, the V gene TRBV9, with a tentative D call TRBD1 (5 bases). The CDR3 length is 13 residues. V lost 0 bases to trimming and J lost 10 bases, with 11 bases between them. The germline V gene encodes CDR1 SGDLS and CDR2 YYNGEE. The CDR3 DNA follows: TGTGCCAGCAGCGTAGAGGGGTTTAAACCCCAGCATTTT. The encoded protein is CASSVEGFKPQHF.

This clone occurred many times. The rearrangement uses TRBV5-4 and TRBJ1-3; unclear D gene. The CDR3 is made up of 16 amino acids. With 0 bases removed from V and 3 bases from J, the gap between germline ends came to 13 bases. The germline V gene encodes CDR1 SGHNT and CDR2 YYREEE (reference sequence). The CDR3 bases are TGTGCCAGCAGCTTGGACCCTAGAGGAAGTGGAAACACCATATATTTT. Protein sequence: CASSLDPRGSGNTIYF.

This rearrangement joins TRBV6-4 to TRBJ2-7; the D gene is possibly TRBD1 (5 bases). Trimming left V 4 bases short and J 6 bases short, with 13 bases between. CDR1 MRHNA and CDR2 SNTAGT come from the germline V gene. CDR3 length: 13 residues. The CDR3 sequence is CASSVTMGLEQYF. DNA of the CDR3: TGTGCCAGCAGTGTAACGATGGGGCTCGAGCAGTACTTC.

There are a few counts of this clone. The genes are TRBV27 and TRBJ1-5; the match to TRBD1 covers 7 bases. The CDR3 covers 13 residues. The germline CDR1 and CDR2 sequences are MNHEY and SMNVEV (reference sequence). V trimming: 6 bases; J trimming: 6 bases; junction bases outside the gene matches: 5. The CDR3 loop reads CASRDRAGQPQHF. For the CDR3, the DNA is TGTGCCAGCAGAGACAGGGCGGGTCAGCCCCAGCATTTT.

The V call is TRBV6-5, the J call TRBJ2-1, with a tentative D call TRBD2 (7 bases). V lost 7 bases and J lost 9, with 10 bases in between. This CDR3 has 11 amino acids. Germline CDR1 MNHEY, CDR2 SVGAGI. The CDR3 DNA is TGTGCCAGCATCCGGGGGGCTGAGCAGTTCTTC. Its translation is CASIRGAEQFF.

This clone was found a few times. J is TRBJ2-5 and V is TRBV5-6; no firm D call. V gave up 5 bases and J gave up 4 bases, with 18 bases separating them. Germline V gene lookup returns CDR1 SGHDT and CDR2 YYEEEE. The CDR3 has 15 amino acids. CDR3 DNA sequence: TGTGCCAGCAGTCCCTTGGCAGGTACGACAGAGACCCAGTACTTC. Translated, it gives CASSPLAGTTETQYF.

This clone was counted only a few times. The chain has TRBV27 and TRBJ1-5; TRBD1 is a possible D gene (5 bases). Between the trimmed V and J ends, which lost 5 bases and 2 bases, there was a span of 10 bases. CDR3 length: 14 amino acids. CDR1 is MNHEY, CDR2 SMNVEV, per germline (reference sequence). The CDR3 sequence is CASSNQGGNQPQHF. The CDR3 nucleotides are TGTGCCAGCAGTAACCAGGGTGGCAATCAGCCCCAGCATTTT.

This clone showed up just a few times. The chain couples TRBV28 to TRBJ1-2, with 7 bases identical to TRBD1. Trimming removed 2 bases from V and 3 bases from J; junction bases left unmatched: 6. CDR3 size: 15 residues. The germline V gene encodes CDR1 MDHEN and CDR2 SYDVKM. As DNA, the CDR3 is TGTGCCAGCAGTTTAGGGGGGACAGAAGACTATGGCTACACCTTC. It translates to CASSLGGTEDYGYTF.

The gene calls are TRBV15 and TRBJ2-1; perhaps TRBD2 as D (5 bases). CDR3 size: 16 residues. Germline CDR1 and CDR2: LNHNV and YYDKDF (reference sequence). V was pared by 0 bases and J by 8 bases, with 17 bases between. For the CDR3, the DNA is TGTGCCACCAGCAGAGAGTTAGCGCTAAACCGGGATGAGCAGTTCTTC. Translating gives CATSRELALNRDEQFF.

This clone was found a few times. The rearrangement uses TRBV11-3 and TRBJ2-3; no definite D call. This CDR3 spans 11 amino acids. Germline V lookup: CDR1 SGHNT, CDR2 YENEEA. V was pared by 0 bases and J by 12 bases, with 7 bases between. This CDR3 reads CASSLDSPQYF. In nucleotides, the CDR3 is TGTGCCAGCAGCTTAGACTCTCCTCAGTATTTT.

In this sample, this clone turned up a few times. The chain links TRBV19 to TRBJ2-2; 9 nucleotides line up with TRBD1. CDR3 size: 14 residues. Germline V gene sequence: CDR1 LNHDA, CDR2 SQIVND (reference sequence). V dropped 10 bases and J dropped 6; count of bases not matched to a gene: 9. CDR3 in DNA: TGTGCCACCCGGACAGGGGATAAACCCGGGGAGCTGTTTTTT. Amino acid sequence: CATRTGDKPGELFF.

The chain recombines TRBV5-1 with TRBJ2-7; a possible D gene is TRBD2 (5 bases). V was pared by 4 bases and J by 3 bases, with 11 bases between. In germline, CDR1 is SGHRS, CDR2 YFSETQ. The CDR3 is 13 residues long. The CDR3 reads CASSLGLLYEQYF. For the CDR3, the DNA is TGCGCCAGCAGCCTAGGACTGCTCTACGAGCAGTACTTC.

The gene calls are TRBV4-1 and TRBJ1-1; D remains ambiguous. CDR3 length: 14 amino acids. The germline V and J ends were trimmed by 6 bases and 0 bases, with 11 bases remaining between them. Germline V CDR1 and CDR2: MGHRA, YSYEKL. Written as DNA, the CDR3 is TGCGCCAGCAGAGAAGAGGGCTTGAACACTGAAGCTTTCTTT. Its translation: CASREEGLNTEAFF.

Written as DNA, the CDR3 is TGCGCCAGTCACCGCGGGACAGGGGGCGGTGAGCAGTTCTTC. Encoded protein: CASHRGTGGGEQFF. The J gene is TRBJ2-1, the V gene TRBV5-1; 12 bases fit TRBD1. After removal of 8 bases from V and 9 bases from J, the junction contained 9 bases not matched to a gene. This CDR3 spans 14 amino acids. In germline, CDR1 is SGHRS, CDR2 YFSETQ.

This clone was detected a few times. The rearrangement joins TRBV5-6 to TRBJ2-3; 7 bases are a match to TRBD2. V lost 2 bases and J lost 6; bases outside the gene matches: 6. CDR1 is SGHDT and CDR2 is YYEEEE in the germline V gene. This CDR3 comprises 14 residues. CDR3 DNA: TGTGCCAGCAGCTTCAGAGCGGGACTGGATACGCAGTATTTT. Protein sequence: CASSFRAGLDTQYF. Based on the CDR3 plus reference TRBV5-6 and TRBJ2-3, the full variable domain is DAGVTQSPTHLIKTRGQQVTLRCSPKSGHDTVSWYQQALGQGPQFIFQYYEEEERQRGNFPDRFSGHQFPNYSSELNVNALLLGDSALYLCASSFRAGLDTQYFGPGTRLTVL.

The table lists this clone with a few counts. The J gene is TRBJ1-4, the V gene TRBV6-1, with D hard to call. The V end was cut by 6 bases, the J end by 8 bases, with 13 bases between. This CDR3 is 13 amino acids long. In germline, CDR1 is MNHNS, CDR2 SASEGT. The CDR3 sequence: CASRTVGLEKLFF. The CDR3 bases are TGTGCCAGCAGAACAGTAGGTCTCGAAAAACTGTTTTTT.

The chain is built from TRBV15 and TRBJ1-5, with no clear D. V was trimmed by 1 base and J by 4 bases, leaving 11 bases between them. This CDR3 region has 15 residues. CDR1 is LNHNV, CDR2 YYDKDF, per germline (reference sequence). The CDR3 here is CATSRGGSPNQPQHF. The DNA of the CDR3 is TGTGCCACCAGCAGAGGCGGCTCCCCGAATCAGCCCCAGCATTTT.